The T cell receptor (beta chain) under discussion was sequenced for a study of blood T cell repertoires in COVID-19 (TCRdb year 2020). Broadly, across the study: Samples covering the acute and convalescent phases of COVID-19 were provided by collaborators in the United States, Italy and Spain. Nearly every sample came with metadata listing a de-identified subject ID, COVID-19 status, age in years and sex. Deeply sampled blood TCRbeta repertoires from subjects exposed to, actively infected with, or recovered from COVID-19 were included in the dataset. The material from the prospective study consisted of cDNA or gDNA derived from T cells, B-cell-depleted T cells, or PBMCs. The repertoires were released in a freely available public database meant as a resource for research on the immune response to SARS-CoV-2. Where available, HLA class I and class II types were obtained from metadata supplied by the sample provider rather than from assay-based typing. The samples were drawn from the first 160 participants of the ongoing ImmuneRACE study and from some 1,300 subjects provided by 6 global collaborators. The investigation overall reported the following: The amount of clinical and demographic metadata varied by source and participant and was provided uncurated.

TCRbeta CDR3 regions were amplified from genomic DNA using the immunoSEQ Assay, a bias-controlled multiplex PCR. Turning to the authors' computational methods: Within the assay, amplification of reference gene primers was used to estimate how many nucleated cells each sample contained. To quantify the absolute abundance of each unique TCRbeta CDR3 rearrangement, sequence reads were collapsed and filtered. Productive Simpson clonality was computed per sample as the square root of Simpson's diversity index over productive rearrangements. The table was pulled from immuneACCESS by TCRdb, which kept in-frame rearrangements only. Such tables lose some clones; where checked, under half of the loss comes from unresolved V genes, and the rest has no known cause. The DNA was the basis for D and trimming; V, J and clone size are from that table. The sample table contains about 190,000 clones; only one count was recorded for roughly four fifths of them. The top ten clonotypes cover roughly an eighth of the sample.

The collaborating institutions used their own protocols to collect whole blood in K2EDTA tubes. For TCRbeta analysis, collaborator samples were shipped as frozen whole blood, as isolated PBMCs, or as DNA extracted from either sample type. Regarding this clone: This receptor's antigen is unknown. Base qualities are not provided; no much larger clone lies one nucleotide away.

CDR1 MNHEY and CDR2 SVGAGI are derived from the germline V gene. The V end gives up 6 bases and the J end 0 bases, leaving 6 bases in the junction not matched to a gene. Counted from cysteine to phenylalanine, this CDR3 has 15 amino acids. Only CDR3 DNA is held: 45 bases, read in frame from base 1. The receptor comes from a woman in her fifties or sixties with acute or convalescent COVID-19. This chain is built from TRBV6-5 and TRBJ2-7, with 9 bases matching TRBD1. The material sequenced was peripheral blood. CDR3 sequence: CASRAGTGNSYEQYF. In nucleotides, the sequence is TGTGCCAGCAGAGCCGGGACAGGGAACTCCTACGAGCAGTACTTC.